This record looks at one T cell receptor beta chain sequence and its context. Data came from immunoSEQ multiplex PCR; TCRdb stores just in-frame clones and leaves some out. The data contain about 270,000 clones, 70% to 90% of them singletons. CDR1 is MNHEY and CDR2 is SVGAGI in the germline V gene. V lost 6 bases and J lost 4; bases outside the gene matches: 9. The CDR3 loop spans 15 amino acids. This entry belongs to a study of blood T cell repertoires in COVID-19. At the level of the study: Acute and convalescent COVID-19 specimens originated in the United States, Italy and Spain. Sample material is recorded as cDNA or gDNA derived from T cells, B-cell-depleted T cells, or PBMCs.

Participants were aged about 18 to 89 years from roughly 26 US areas. Allocation to cohorts depended on clinical history reported by the participants. V and J are TRBV6-5 and TRBJ2-7, with 10 bases that match TRBD2. The TCR sequence derives from a woman in her thirties or forties with acute COVID-19. The sample consisted of PBMCs or T cells enriched from blood (not recorded which). For the CDR3, the DNA is TGTGCCAGCAGCCTAGCGGGAGCCAGTATATACGAGCAGTACTTC. This encodes CASSLAGASIYEQYF.